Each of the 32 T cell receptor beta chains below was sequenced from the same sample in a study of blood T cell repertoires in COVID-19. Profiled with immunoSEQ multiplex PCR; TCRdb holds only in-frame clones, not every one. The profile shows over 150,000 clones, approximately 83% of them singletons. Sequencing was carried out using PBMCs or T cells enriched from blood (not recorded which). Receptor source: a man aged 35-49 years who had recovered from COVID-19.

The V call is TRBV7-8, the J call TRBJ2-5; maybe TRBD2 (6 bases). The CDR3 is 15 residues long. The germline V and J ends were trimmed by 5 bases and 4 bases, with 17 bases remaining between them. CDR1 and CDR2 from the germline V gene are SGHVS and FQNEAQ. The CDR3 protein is CASSVPGLGRETQYF. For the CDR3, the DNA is TGTGCCAGCAGCGTCCCGGGACTGGGCCGAGAGACCCAGTACTTC.

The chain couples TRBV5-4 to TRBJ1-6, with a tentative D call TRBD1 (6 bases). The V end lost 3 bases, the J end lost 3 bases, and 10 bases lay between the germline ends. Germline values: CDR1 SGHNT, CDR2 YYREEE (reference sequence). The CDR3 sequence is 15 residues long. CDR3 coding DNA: TGTGCCAGCAGCTCAGGGGATATCTATAATTCACCCCTCCACTTT. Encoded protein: CASSSGDIYNSPLHF.

The CDR3 DNA is TGTGCCAGCAGCCAAAACAGGGGGCGACCGAACACCGGGGAGCTGTTTTTT. Translation gives CASSQNRGRPNTGELFF. This chain uses TRBV4-2 with TRBJ2-2, with 9 bases fitting TRBD1. CDR3 size: 17 residues. In germline, CDR1 is LGHNA, CDR2 YNFKEQ. Trimming removed 2 bases from V and 0 bases from J; junction bases left unmatched: 4.

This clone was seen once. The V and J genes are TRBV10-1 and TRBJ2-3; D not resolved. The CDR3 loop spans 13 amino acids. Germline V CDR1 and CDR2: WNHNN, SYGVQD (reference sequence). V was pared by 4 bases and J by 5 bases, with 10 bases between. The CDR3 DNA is TGCGCCAGCAGTGTAAGAACAGAAGATACGCAGTATTTT. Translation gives CASSVRTEDTQYF.

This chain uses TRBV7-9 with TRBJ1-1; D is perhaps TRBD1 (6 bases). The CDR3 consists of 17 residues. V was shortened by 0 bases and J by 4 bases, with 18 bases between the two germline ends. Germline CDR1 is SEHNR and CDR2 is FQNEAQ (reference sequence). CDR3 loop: CASSLAQGIPAGTEAFF. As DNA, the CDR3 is TGTGCCAGCAGCTTAGCCCAGGGGATCCCTGCAGGCACTGAAGCTTTCTTT.

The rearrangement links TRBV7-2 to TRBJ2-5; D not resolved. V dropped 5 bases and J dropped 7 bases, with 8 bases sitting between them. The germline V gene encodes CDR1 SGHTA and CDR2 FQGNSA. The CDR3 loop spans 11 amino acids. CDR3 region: CASSPSVTQYF. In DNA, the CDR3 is TGTGCCAGCAGCCCCTCCGTGACCCAGTACTTC.

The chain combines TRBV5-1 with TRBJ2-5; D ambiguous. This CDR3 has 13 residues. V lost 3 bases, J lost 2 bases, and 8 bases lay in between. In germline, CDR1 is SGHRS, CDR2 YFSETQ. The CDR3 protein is CASSSDTQETQYF. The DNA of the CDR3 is TGCGCCAGCAGCTCCGATACACAAGAGACCCAGTACTTC.

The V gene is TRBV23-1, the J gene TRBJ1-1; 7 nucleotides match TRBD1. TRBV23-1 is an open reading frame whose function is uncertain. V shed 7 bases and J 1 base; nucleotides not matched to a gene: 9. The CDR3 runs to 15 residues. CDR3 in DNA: TGCGCCAGCACCAAAGCCGGGACAGCGAACACTGAAGCTTTCTTT. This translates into CASTKAGTANTEAFF.

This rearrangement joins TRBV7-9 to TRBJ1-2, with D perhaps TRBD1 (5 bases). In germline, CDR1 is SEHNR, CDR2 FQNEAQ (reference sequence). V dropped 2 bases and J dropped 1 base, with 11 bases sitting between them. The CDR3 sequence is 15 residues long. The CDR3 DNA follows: TGTGCCAGCAGCTTATCCTGGGGGGTTAACTATGGCTACACCTTC. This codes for CASSLSWGVNYGYTF.

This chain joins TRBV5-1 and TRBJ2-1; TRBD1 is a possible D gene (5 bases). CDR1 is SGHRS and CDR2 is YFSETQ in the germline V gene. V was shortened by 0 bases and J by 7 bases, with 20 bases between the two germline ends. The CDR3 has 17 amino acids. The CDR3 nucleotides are TGCGCCAGCAGCTTGGACGAAGGGGTTAAAGTAAGGAATGAGCAGTTCTTC. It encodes CASSLDEGVKVRNEQFF. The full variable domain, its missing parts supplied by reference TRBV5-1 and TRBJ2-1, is KAGVTQTPRYLIKTRGQQVTLSCSPISGHRSVSWYQQTPGQGLQFLFEYFSETQRNKGNFPGRFSGRQFSNSRSEMNVSTLELGDSALYLCASSLDEGVKVRNEQFFGPGTRLTVL.

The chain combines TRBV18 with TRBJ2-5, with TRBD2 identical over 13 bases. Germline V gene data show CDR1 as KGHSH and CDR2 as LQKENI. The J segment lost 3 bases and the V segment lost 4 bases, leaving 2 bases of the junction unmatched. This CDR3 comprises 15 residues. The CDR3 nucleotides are TGTGCCAGCTCACAGACTAGCGGGGGGAAAGAGACCCAGTACTTC. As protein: CASSQTSGGKETQYF.

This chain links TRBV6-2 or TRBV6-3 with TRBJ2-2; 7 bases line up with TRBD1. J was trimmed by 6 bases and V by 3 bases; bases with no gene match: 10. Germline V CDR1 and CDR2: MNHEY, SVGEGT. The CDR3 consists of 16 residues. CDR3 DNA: TGTGCCAGCAGTTATAGGGCAAGACAGGGAGCCGGGGAGCTGTTTTTT. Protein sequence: CASSYRARQGAGELFF.

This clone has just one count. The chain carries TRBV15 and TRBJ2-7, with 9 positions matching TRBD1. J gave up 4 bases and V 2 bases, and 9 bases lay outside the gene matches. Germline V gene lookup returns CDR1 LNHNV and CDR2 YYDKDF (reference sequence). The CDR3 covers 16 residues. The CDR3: CATSRPPGTGFYEQYF. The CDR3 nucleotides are TGTGCCACCAGCAGACCACCCGGGACAGGGTTTTACGAGCAGTACTTC.

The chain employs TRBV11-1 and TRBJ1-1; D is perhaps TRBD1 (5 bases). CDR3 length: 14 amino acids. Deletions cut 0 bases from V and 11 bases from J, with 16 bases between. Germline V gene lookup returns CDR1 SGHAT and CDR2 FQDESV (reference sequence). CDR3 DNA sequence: TGTGCCAGCAGCTTAGCGGCAGGGTTTGTAACTGCTTTCTTT. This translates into CASSLAAGFVTAFF.

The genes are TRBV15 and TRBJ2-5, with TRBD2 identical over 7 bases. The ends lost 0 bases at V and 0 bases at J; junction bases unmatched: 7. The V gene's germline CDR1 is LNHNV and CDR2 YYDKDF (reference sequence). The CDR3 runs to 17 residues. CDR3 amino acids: CATSRDLVGGYQETQYF. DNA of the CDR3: TGTGCCACCAGCAGAGATCTGGTGGGGGGGTACCAAGAGACCCAGTACTTC.

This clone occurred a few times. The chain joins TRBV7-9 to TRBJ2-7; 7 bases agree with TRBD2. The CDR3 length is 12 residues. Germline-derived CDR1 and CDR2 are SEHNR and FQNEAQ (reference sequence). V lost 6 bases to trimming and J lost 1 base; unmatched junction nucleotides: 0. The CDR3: CASRGGSYEQYF. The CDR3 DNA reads TGTGCCAGCAGGGGAGGGTCCTACGAGCAGTACTTC.

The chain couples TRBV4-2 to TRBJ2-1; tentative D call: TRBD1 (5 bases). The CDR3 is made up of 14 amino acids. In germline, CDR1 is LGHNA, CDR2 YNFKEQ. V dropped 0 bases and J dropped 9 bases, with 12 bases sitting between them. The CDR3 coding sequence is TGTGCCAGCAGCCAAGATAGAGACCAGGGTGAGCAGTTCTTC. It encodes CASSQDRDQGEQFF.

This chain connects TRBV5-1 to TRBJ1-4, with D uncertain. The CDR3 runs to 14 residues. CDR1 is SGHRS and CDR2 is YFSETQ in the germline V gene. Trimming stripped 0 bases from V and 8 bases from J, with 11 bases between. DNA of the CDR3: TGCGCCAGCAGCTTGGGGTCTGCCCGGGAAAAACTGTTTTTT. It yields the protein CASSLGSAREKLFF. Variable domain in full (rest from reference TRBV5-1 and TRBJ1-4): KAGVTQTPRYLIKTRGQQVTLSCSPISGHRSVSWYQQTPGQGLQFLFEYFSETQRNKGNFPGRFSGRQFSNSRSEMNVSTLELGDSALYLCASSLGSAREKLFFGSGTQLSVL.

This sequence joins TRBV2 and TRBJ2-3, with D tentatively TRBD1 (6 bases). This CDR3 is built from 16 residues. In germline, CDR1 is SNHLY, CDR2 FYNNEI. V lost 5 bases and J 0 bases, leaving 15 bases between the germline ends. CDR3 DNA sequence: TGTGCCAGCAGTTACGGACAGCCGGGTAGCACAGATACGCAGTATTTT. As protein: CASSYGQPGSTDTQYF.

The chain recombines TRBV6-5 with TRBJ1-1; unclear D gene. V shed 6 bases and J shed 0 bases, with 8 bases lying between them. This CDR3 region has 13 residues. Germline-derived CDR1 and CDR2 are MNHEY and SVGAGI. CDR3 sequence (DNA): TGTGCCAGCAGCTCCCACTTGAACACTGAAGCTTTCTTT. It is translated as CASSSHLNTEAFF.

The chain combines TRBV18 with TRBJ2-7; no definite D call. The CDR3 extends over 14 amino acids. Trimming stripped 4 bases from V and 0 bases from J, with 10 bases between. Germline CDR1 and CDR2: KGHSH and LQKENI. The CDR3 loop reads CASSQSISSYEQYF. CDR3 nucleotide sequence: TGTGCCAGCTCACAGTCTATAAGCTCCTACGAGCAGTACTTC.

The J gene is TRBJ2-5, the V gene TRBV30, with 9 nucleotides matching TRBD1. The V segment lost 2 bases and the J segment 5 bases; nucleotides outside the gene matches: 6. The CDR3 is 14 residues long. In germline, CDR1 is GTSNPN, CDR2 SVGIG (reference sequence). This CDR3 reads CAWSPWDRVETQYF. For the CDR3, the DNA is TGTGCCTGGAGTCCATGGGACAGGGTCGAGACCCAGTACTTC. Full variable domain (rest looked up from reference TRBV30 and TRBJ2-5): SQTIHQWPATLVQPVGSPLSLECTVEGTSNPNLYWYRQAAGRGLQLLFYSVGIGQISSEVPQNLSASRPQDRQFILSSKKLLLSDSGFYLCAWSPWDRVETQYFGPGTRLLVL.

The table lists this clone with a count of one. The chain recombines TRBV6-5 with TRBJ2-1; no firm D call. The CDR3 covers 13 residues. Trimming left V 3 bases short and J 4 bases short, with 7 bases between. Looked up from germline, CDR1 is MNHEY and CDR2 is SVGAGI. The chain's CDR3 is CASSYSPYNEQFF. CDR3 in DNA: TGTGCCAGCAGTTATAGTCCGTACAATGAGCAGTTCTTC.

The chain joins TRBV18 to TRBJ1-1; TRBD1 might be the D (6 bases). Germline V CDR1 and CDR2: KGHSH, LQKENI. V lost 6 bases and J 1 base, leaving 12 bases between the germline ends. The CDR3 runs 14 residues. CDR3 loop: CASSRDRKNTEAFF. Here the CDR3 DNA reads TGTGCCAGCTCCCGCGACAGGAAGAACACTGAAGCTTTCTTT.

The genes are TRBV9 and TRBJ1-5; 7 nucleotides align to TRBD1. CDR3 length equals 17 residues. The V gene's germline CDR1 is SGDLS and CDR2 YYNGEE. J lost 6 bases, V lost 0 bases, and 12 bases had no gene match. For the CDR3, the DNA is TGTGCCAGCAGCGTAGCTAGGGAGACAGGGAACTGTCAGCCCCAGCATTTT. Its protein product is CASSVARETGNCQPQHF.

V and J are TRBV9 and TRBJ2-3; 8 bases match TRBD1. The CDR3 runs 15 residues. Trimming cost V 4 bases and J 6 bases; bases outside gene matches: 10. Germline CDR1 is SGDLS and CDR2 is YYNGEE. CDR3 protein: CASSLRDRRSDTQYF. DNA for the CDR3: TGTGCCAGCAGCCTCCGGGACAGGCGCTCTGATACGCAGTATTTT.

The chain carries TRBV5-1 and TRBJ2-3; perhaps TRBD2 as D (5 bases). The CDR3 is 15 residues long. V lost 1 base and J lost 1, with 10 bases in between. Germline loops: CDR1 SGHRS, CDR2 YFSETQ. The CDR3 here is CASSLFWRGTDTQYF. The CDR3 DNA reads TGCGCCAGCAGCTTGTTCTGGCGGGGCACAGATACGCAGTATTTT. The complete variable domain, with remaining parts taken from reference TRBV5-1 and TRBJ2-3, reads KAGVTQTPRYLIKTRGQQVTLSCSPISGHRSVSWYQQTPGQGLQFLFEYFSETQRNKGNFPGRFSGRQFSNSRSEMNVSTLELGDSALYLCASSLFWRGTDTQYFGPGTRLTVL.

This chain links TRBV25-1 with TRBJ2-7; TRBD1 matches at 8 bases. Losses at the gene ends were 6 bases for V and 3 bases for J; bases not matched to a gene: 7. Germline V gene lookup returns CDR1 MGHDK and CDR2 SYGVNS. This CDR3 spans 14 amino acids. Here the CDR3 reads CASRRTGSFYEQYF. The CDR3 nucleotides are TGTGCCAGCAGGAGGACAGGGAGTTTCTACGAGCAGTACTTC.

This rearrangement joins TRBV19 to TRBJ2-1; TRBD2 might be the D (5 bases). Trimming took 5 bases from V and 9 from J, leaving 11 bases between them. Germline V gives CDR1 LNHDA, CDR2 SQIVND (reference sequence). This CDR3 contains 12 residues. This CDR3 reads CASSGRRSEQFF. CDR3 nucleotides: TGTGCCAGTAGTGGCAGGAGGAGTGAGCAGTTCTTC.

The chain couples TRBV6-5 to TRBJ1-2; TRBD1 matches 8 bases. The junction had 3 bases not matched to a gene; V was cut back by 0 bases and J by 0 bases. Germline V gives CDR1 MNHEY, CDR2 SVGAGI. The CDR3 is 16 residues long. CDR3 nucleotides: TGTGCCAGCAGTTACTCGAAGGACAGGGCTAACTATGGCTACACCTTC. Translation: CASSYSKDRANYGYTF.

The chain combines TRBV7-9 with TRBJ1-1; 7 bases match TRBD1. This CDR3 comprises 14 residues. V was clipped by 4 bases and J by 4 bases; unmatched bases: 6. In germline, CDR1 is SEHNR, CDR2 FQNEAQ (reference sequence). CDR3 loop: CASSYIQGSTEAFF. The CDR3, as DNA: TGTGCCAGCAGCTACATACAGGGGAGCACTGAAGCTTTCTTT.

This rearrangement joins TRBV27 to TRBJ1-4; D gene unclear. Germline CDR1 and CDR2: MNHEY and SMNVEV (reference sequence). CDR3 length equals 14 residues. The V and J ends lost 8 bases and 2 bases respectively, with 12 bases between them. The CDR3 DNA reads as TGTGCCAGCCGGTCGGGAGGCACTAATGAAAAACTGTTTTTT. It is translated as CASRSGGTNEKLFF.